The subject of this entry is one TCR beta chain. Here immunoSEQ multiplex PCR was the method, and the copy in TCRdb shows in-frame clones only, minus some. The sample records approximately 340,000 clones, roughly nine tenths being singletons. This sample is part of a study of blood T cell repertoires in COVID-19. Self-reported history from a screening survey and questionnaire set each donor's cohort. Germline V CDR1 and CDR2: LGHNA, YSLEER. This CDR3 has 15 residues. Trimming stripped 6 bases from V and 0 bases from J, with 12 bases between. The chain joins TRBV4-3 to TRBJ2-1; no clear D gene. The origin of this receptor is a woman in her thirties or forties who had been exposed to COVID-19. The sequenced sample was PBMCs or T cells enriched from blood (not recorded which). DNA for the CDR3: TGCGCCAGCAGTGGCGGCCGAATCTCCTACAATGAGCAGTTCTTC. Its translation is CASSGGRISYNEQFF.